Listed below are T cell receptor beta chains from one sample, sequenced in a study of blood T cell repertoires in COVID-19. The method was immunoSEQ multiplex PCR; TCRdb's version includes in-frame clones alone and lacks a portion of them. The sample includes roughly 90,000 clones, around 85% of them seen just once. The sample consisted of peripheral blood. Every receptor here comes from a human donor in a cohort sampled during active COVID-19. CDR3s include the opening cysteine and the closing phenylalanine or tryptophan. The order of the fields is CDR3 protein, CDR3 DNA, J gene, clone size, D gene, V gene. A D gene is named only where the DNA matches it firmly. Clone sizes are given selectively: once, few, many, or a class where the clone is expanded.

CDR3 protein: CASSQSVRQPQHF
CDR3 DNA: TGTGCCAGTAGTCAGTCCGTGAGGCAGCCCCAGCATTTT
J gene: TRBJ1-5
clone size: NA
D gene: NA
V gene: TRBV19

CDR3 protein: CASSQGQIHSYEQYF
CDR3 DNA: TGTGCCAGCAGCCAGGGACAGATCCATTCCTACGAGCAGTACTTC
J gene: TRBJ2-7
clone size: NA
D gene: TRBD1
V gene: TRBV7-2

CDR3 protein: CAISESPAGEGHEQYF
CDR3 DNA: TGTGCCATCAGTGAGTCACCCGCGGGGGAGGGCCACGAGCAGTACTTC
J gene: TRBJ2-7
clone size: NA
D gene: TRBD2
V gene: TRBV10-3

CDR3 protein: CASGQQGYNEQFF
CDR3 DNA: TGTGCCAGCGGACAACAGGGTTACAATGAGCAGTTCTTC
J gene: TRBJ2-1
clone size: NA
D gene: NA
V gene: TRBV28

CDR3 protein: CASSLGGQGSGELFF
CDR3 DNA: TGCGCCAGCAGCTTGGGGGGACAGGGCTCCGGGGAGCTGTTTTTT
J gene: TRBJ2-2
clone size: NA
D gene: TRBD1
V gene: TRBV5-1

CDR3 protein: CASSRSQGRDEKLFF
CDR3 DNA: TGCGCCAGCAGCCGATCACAGGGGCGAGATGAAAAACTGTTTTTT
J gene: TRBJ1-4
clone size: NA
D gene: TRBD1
V gene: TRBV4-3

CDR3 protein: CATSRDLVRGEAFF
CDR3 DNA: TGTGCCACCAGCAGAGATTTGGTCAGGGGGGAAGCTTTCTTT
J gene: TRBJ1-1
clone size: NA
D gene: TRBD1
V gene: TRBV15

CDR3 protein: CASSQDGSGRLGGYEQYF
CDR3 DNA: TGTGCCAGCAGCCAAGATGGTAGCGGGAGGTTGGGCGGGTACGAGCAGTACTTC
J gene: TRBJ2-7
clone size: NA
D gene: TRBD2
V gene: TRBV3-1/TRBV3-2

CDR3 protein: CASSLQGRDTEAFF
CDR3 DNA: TGTGCCAGCAGCTTGCAGGGGCGGGACACTGAAGCTTTCTTT
J gene: TRBJ1-1
clone size: NA
D gene: NA
V gene: TRBV7-3

CDR3 protein: CASREGGLEEQYF
CDR3 DNA: TGTGCCAGCAGAGAAGGCGGGCTAGAGGAGCAGTATTTT
J gene: TRBJ2-3
clone size: NA
D gene: NA
V gene: TRBV12-3/TRBV12-4

CDR3 protein: CASSQAGHNNQPQHF
CDR3 DNA: TGTGCCAGCAGCCAAGCGGGACACAACAATCAGCCCCAGCATTTT
J gene: TRBJ1-5
clone size: few
D gene: NA
V gene: TRBV4-2

CDR3 protein: CASSQLAGERYEQYF
CDR3 DNA: TGCGCCAGCAGCCAACTAGCGGGAGAAAGGTACGAGCAGTACTTC
J gene: TRBJ2-7
clone size: NA
D gene: TRBD2
V gene: TRBV4-3

CDR3 protein: CASSRDSTGNTIYF
CDR3 DNA: TGTGCCAGCAGCCGGGACAGTACTGGAAACACCATATATTTT
J gene: TRBJ1-3
clone size: NA
D gene: TRBD1
V gene: TRBV3-1/TRBV3-2

CDR3 protein: CASSEEQAGETQYF
CDR3 DNA: TGTGCCAGCAGTGAGGAACAGGCAGGAGAGACCCAGTACTTC
J gene: TRBJ2-5
clone size: NA
D gene: NA
V gene: TRBV2

CDR3 protein: CASSPGTSGGEEYF
CDR3 DNA: TGCGCCAGCAGCCCGGGGACTAGCGGGGGGGAGGAGTATTTT
J gene: TRBJ2-3
clone size: NA
D gene: TRBD2
V gene: TRBV4-1

CDR3 protein: CASSSLGTDQETQYF
CDR3 DNA: TGTGCCAGCAGTTCTCTCGGGACAGATCAAGAGACCCAGTACTTC
J gene: TRBJ2-5
clone size: NA
D gene: TRBD1
V gene: TRBV6-2/TRBV6-3

CDR3 protein: CASSRDKRGLYGYTF
CDR3 DNA: TGTGCCAGCAGTCGGGACAAGCGGGGGCTCTATGGCTACACCTTC
J gene: TRBJ1-2
clone size: NA
D gene: NA
V gene: TRBV7-9

CDR3 protein: CATSRGRGRFNTEAFF
CDR3 DNA: TGTGCCACCAGCAGAGGCAGGGGGCGGTTCAACACTGAAGCTTTCTTT
J gene: TRBJ1-1
clone size: NA
D gene: TRBD1
V gene: TRBV15

CDR3 protein: CASRGPASYEQYF
CDR3 DNA: TGTGCCAGCAGGGGGCCAGCCTCCTACGAGCAGTACTTC
J gene: TRBJ2-7
clone size: NA
D gene: NA
V gene: TRBV6-5

CDR3 protein: CASSRASSYEQYF
CDR3 DNA: TGTGCCAGCAGCCGTGCCAGCTCCTACGAGCAGTACTTC
J gene: TRBJ2-7
clone size: NA
D gene: NA
V gene: TRBV6-5

CDR3 protein: CASVEPGTGKFF
CDR3 DNA: TGTGCCAGCGTAGAGCCCGGGACAGGGAAGTTCTTC
J gene: TRBJ2-1
clone size: NA
D gene: TRBD1
V gene: TRBV6-6

CDR3 protein: CASTGRGQARGYTF
CDR3 DNA: TGTGCCAGCACGGGTAGGGGGCAGGCGCGGGGCTACACCTTC
J gene: TRBJ1-2
clone size: NA
D gene: TRBD1
V gene: TRBV5-8

CDR3 protein: CSVAPESDTQYF
CDR3 DNA: TGCAGCGTTGCGCCCGAGTCAGATACGCAGTATTTT
J gene: TRBJ2-3
clone size: NA
D gene: NA
V gene: TRBV29-1

CDR3 protein: CASSLAGHTTDTQYF
CDR3 DNA: TGTGCCAGCAGCTTAGCGGGACACACCACAGATACGCAGTATTTT
J gene: TRBJ2-3
clone size: NA
D gene: NA
V gene: TRBV7-2

CDR3 protein: CASSLPIAGGRETQYF
CDR3 DNA: TGTGCCAGCAGCTTGCCAATAGCGGGGGGGCGGGAGACCCAGTACTTC
J gene: TRBJ2-5
clone size: NA
D gene: TRBD2
V gene: TRBV5-4

CDR3 protein: CASSSRGGGYLLIEKLFF
CDR3 DNA: TGTGCCAGCAGTTCCCGGGGGGGCGGATATCTACTTATTGAAAAACTGTTTTTT
J gene: TRBJ1-4
clone size: NA
D gene: NA
V gene: TRBV28

CDR3 protein: CASSNSGGVNEQFF
CDR3 DNA: TGTGCCAGCAGCAACAGCGGGGGGGTCAATGAGCAGTTCTTC
J gene: TRBJ2-1
clone size: once
D gene: TRBD2
V gene: TRBV11-2

CDR3 protein: CASSPTGGGNIQYF
CDR3 DNA: TGTGCCAGCAGCCCGACTGGGGGGGGGAACATTCAGTACTTC
J gene: TRBJ2-4
clone size: NA
D gene: TRBD2
V gene: TRBV7-2

CDR3 protein: CASSYSFEREDTGELFF
CDR3 DNA: TGTGCCAGCAGTTACTCGTTTGAGCGGGAGGACACCGGGGAGCTGTTTTTT
J gene: TRBJ2-2
clone size: NA
D gene: TRBD2
V gene: TRBV6-2/TRBV6-3

CDR3 protein: CASSLAQRSDTQYF
CDR3 DNA: TGTGCCAGCAGCTTAGCGCAGCGATCAGATACGCAGTATTTT
J gene: TRBJ2-3
clone size: NA
D gene: NA
V gene: TRBV7-9

CDR3 protein: CASSDRGVNQPQHF
CDR3 DNA: TGTGCCAGCAGTGACAGGGGGGTCAATCAGCCCCAGCATTTT
J gene: TRBJ1-5
clone size: NA
D gene: TRBD1
V gene: TRBV2

CDR3 protein: CASSSPTGLITF
CDR3 DNA: TGTGCCAGCAGCTCTCCGACAGGGCTGATCACCTTC
J gene: TRBJ1-2
clone size: NA
D gene: TRBD1
V gene: TRBV7-2

CDR3 protein: CASSLDRVDEQYF
CDR3 DNA: TGTGCCAGCAGCTTAGACAGGGTGGACGAGCAGTACTTC
J gene: TRBJ2-7
clone size: NA
D gene: TRBD1
V gene: TRBV9

CDR3 protein: CASSLSGKNIQYF
CDR3 DNA: TGTGCCAGCAGCTTGAGTGGCAAAAACATTCAGTACTTC
J gene: TRBJ2-4
clone size: NA
D gene: NA
V gene: TRBV7-3

CDR3 protein: CASLHRTADTQYF
CDR3 DNA: TGCGCCAGCTTACACCGGACTGCAGATACGCAGTATTTT
J gene: TRBJ2-3
clone size: NA
D gene: NA
V gene: TRBV10-1

CDR3 protein: CAIRGQGSDTQYF
CDR3 DNA: TGTGCCATCAGGGGACAGGGATCAGATACGCAGTATTTT
J gene: TRBJ2-3
clone size: NA
D gene: TRBD1
V gene: TRBV10-3

CDR3 protein: CASSQALGRGGKTDTQYF
CDR3 DNA: TGTGCCAGCAGCCAAGCCCTGGGAAGGGGTGGGAAAACAGATACGCAGTATTTT
J gene: TRBJ2-3
clone size: few
D gene: NA
V gene: TRBV14

CDR3 protein: CASSEARGELGSGYTF
CDR3 DNA: TGCGCCAGCAGTGAGGCCAGGGGGGAACTGGGGTCTGGCTACACCTTC
J gene: TRBJ1-2
clone size: NA
D gene: TRBD1
V gene: TRBV10-2

CDR3 protein: CASKGTGPGRYGYTF
CDR3 DNA: TGTGCCAGTAAAGGAACCGGGCCAGGGAGGTATGGCTACACCTTC
J gene: TRBJ1-2
clone size: NA
D gene: NA
V gene: TRBV19

CDR3 protein: CASSLDRTATNEKLFF
CDR3 DNA: TGCGCCAGCAGCCTCGATCGGACAGCAACTAATGAAAAACTGTTTTTT
J gene: TRBJ1-4
clone size: NA
D gene: NA
V gene: TRBV5-1

CDR3 protein: CASSPRWGSGELFF
CDR3 DNA: TGCGCCAGCAGCCCCCGGTGGGGCAGCGGGGAGCTGTTTTTT
J gene: TRBJ2-2
clone size: NA
D gene: NA
V gene: TRBV4-1

CDR3 protein: CASSPGTASYEQYF
CDR3 DNA: TGTGCCAGCAGCCCCGGGACAGCCTCCTACGAGCAGTACTTC
J gene: TRBJ2-7
clone size: NA
D gene: TRBD1
V gene: TRBV11-2

CDR3 protein: CASRLGTDDTQYF
CDR3 DNA: TGCGCCAGCAGACTCGGGACAGATGATACGCAGTATTTT
J gene: TRBJ2-3
clone size: once
D gene: TRBD1
V gene: TRBV5-1

CDR3 protein: CASSWGRSSGFSYEQYF
CDR3 DNA: TGCGCCAGCAGCTGGGGTCGTTCTAGCGGATTCTCATACGAGCAGTACTTC
J gene: TRBJ2-7
clone size: NA
D gene: TRBD2
V gene: TRBV5-1

CDR3 protein: CASSLWTVRSPLHF
CDR3 DNA: TGTGCCAGCAGTTTATGGACAGTTAGGTCACCCCTCCACTTT
J gene: TRBJ1-6
clone size: NA
D gene: NA
V gene: TRBV28

CDR3 protein: CASSLNLQGGEKLFF
CDR3 DNA: TGTGCCAGCAGCCTAAACCTACAGGGGGGAGAAAAACTGTTTTTT
J gene: TRBJ1-4
clone size: NA
D gene: TRBD1
V gene: TRBV5-5

CDR3 protein: CASSLTRGGRVDEQFF
CDR3 DNA: TGTGCCAGCAGCTTAACACGGGGGGGCCGGGTTGATGAGCAGTTCTTC
J gene: TRBJ2-1
clone size: NA
D gene: TRBD2
V gene: TRBV7-3

CDR3 protein: CASSTGSSYNEQFF
CDR3 DNA: TGTGCCAGTAGTACGGGGAGCTCCTACAATGAGCAGTTCTTC
J gene: TRBJ2-1
clone size: NA
D gene: NA
V gene: TRBV19

CDR3 protein: CASIIHGQILNTEAFF
CDR3 DNA: TGTGCCAGCATCATCCACGGACAGATATTGAACACTGAAGCTTTCTTT
J gene: TRBJ1-1
clone size: NA
D gene: NA
V gene: TRBV28

CDR3 protein: CASSKAWGVNQPQHF
CDR3 DNA: TGTGCCAGCAGCAAAGCTTGGGGGGTCAATCAGCCCCAGCATTTT
J gene: TRBJ1-5
clone size: NA
D gene: NA
V gene: TRBV21-1

CDR3 protein: CASSYYRHESYEQYF
CDR3 DNA: TGTGCCAGCAGTTACTATAGACATGAGAGCTACGAGCAGTACTTC
J gene: TRBJ2-7
clone size: few
D gene: NA
V gene: TRBV6-5

CDR3 protein: CASSLQGAYGYTF
CDR3 DNA: TGTGCCAGCAGCCTACAGGGGGCCTATGGCTACACCTTC
J gene: TRBJ1-2
clone size: NA
D gene: TRBD1
V gene: TRBV12-3/TRBV12-4

CDR3 protein: CASSYPTEINTEAFF
CDR3 DNA: TGTGCCAGCAGTTACCCGACAGAGATTAACACTGAAGCTTTCTTT
J gene: TRBJ1-1
clone size: NA
D gene: NA
V gene: TRBV28

CDR3 protein: CASSRSGDQETQYF
CDR3 DNA: TGTGCCAGCAGCCGTAGCGGGGACCAAGAGACCCAGTACTTC
J gene: TRBJ2-5
clone size: NA
D gene: TRBD2
V gene: TRBV11-1

CDR3 protein: CASSQGTNTEAFF
CDR3 DNA: TGTGCCAGCAGTCAGGGGACCAACACTGAAGCTTTCTTT
J gene: TRBJ1-1
clone size: NA
D gene: NA
V gene: TRBV25-1

CDR3 protein: CASSLPYYYGYTF
CDR3 DNA: TGTGCCAGTAGTCTCCCTTACTACTATGGCTACACCTTC
J gene: TRBJ1-2
clone size: NA
D gene: NA
V gene: TRBV19

CDR3 protein: CASSMGLRGSPGELFF
CDR3 DNA: TGTGCCAGTAGTATGGGGTTAAGGGGGTCTCCCGGGGAGCTGTTTTTT
J gene: TRBJ2-2
clone size: once
D gene: NA
V gene: TRBV19

CDR3 protein: CAWIDTEAFF
CDR3 DNA: TGTGCCTGGATAGACACTGAAGCTTTCTTT
J gene: TRBJ1-1
clone size: NA
D gene: NA
V gene: TRBV30

CDR3 protein: CASSFQQGLVEQFF
CDR3 DNA: TGTGCCAGCAGCTTTCAGCAGGGGCTTGTTGAGCAGTTCTTC
J gene: TRBJ2-1
clone size: NA
D gene: NA
V gene: TRBV7-2